The clone carrying this T cell receptor (beta chain) was seen a few times. What it binds is not known. This entry belongs to a study of T cells after yellow fever vaccination. From the 5' RACE reads, TCRdb called clonotypes with MiXCR, one entry per CDR3 protein. The repertoire holds hundreds of thousands of distinct CDR3 sequences, with about 13% as singletons. General study results and limits: FACS-sorted repertoires could harbor abundant contaminating bulk-population clonotypes. The CD4 compartment and the CD8 compartment contained a small share of clonotypes in common.

CDR1 and CDR2 (germline): KGHDR, SFDVKD. The V end was cut by 6 bases, the J end by 0 bases, with 14 bases between. This CDR3 has 16 amino acids. V usage is TRBV24-1 and J usage is TRBJ2-1; D not certain. Sequencing was performed on PBMCs, taken on the day of the yellow fever booster vaccination. This clonotype originated in a man aged 30 to 45 who received the YFV17D yellow fever vaccine. CDR3 sequence reads: CATSSKEQPSYNEQFF. The CDR3 nucleotides are TGTGCCACCAGTTCGAAAGAACAGCCCTCCTACAATGAGCAGTTCTTC.